This T cell receptor (beta chain) was found in a study of blood T cell repertoires in COVID-19. Study-level information: Sites in the United States, Italy and Spain provided acute and convalescent COVID-19 samples.

J was trimmed by 2 bases and V by 8 bases; bases with no gene match: 4. The CDR3 loop spans 15 amino acids. The germline V gene encodes CDR1 LNHDA and CDR2 SQIVND (reference sequence). Under the authors' procedure: How many nucleated cells were present was estimated from reference gene primer amplification. TCRdb's copy holds only in-frame clones and misses some; the assay was immunoSEQ multiplex PCR. Clone size and V and J calls were adopted from that table, with D and trimming inferred from the DNA. The sample includes some 170,000 clones, around 83% of them seen just once. The chain is built from TRBV19 and TRBJ2-1; 12 nucleotides agree with TRBD2. Sequencing input: peripheral blood. This TCR came from a man between 35 and 55 years old with acute or convalescent COVID-19. This CDR3 is CASRRTSGAYNEQFF. In DNA, the CDR3 is TGTGCCAGTCGACGGACTAGCGGGGCCTACAATGAGCAGTTCTTC.